The source of this T cell receptor beta chain is a study of T cells in Graves' hyperthyroidism and ophthalmopathy. RNA transcripts were the template for amplifying TCR beta CDR3 regions. The TCR CDR3 was amplified in a first-round RT-PCR using the HTBI primer set. MiXCR, applied by TCRdb to the multiplex PCR reads, yields one record per CDR3 protein. Altogether a few hundred thousand distinct CDR3 sequences are present, 13% being singletons, with the ten largest covering around 20%. Disease duration under 2 months; hyperthyroidism patients were aged 18 to 65. CDR3 length equals 14 residues. Germline V gene sequence: CDR1 DFQATT, CDR2 SNEGSKA (reference sequence). With 0 bases removed from V and 2 bases from J, the gap between germline ends came to 11 bases. The sample holds many counts of this clonotype.

The chain combines TRBV20-1 with TRBJ2-7; no reliable D call. This clonotype originated in a man aged 25 to 40 with Graves' hyperthyroidism that later progressed to Graves' ophthalmopathy. Sequencing was carried out using blood. CDR3 nucleotide sequence: TGCAGTGCTAGAGATCTCGGAGATCCCTACGAGCAGTACTTC. Translating it yields CSARDLGDPYEQYF.